One and the same sample provided the 18 T cell receptor beta chains below, sequenced in a study of blood T cell repertoires in COVID-19. Assay used: immunoSEQ multiplex PCR; TCRdb lists only in-frame clones, some missing. The repertoire holds just over 300,000 clones, with 80% to 90% as singletons. Material: PBMCs or T cells enriched from blood (not recorded which). These receptors came from a man aged 25 to 45 who had recovered from COVID-19.

This clone occurred a few times. The rearrangement joins TRBV30 to TRBJ2-5; 7 bases align to TRBD1. Germline-derived CDR1 and CDR2 are GTSNPN and SVGIG (reference sequence). V gave up 2 bases and J gave up 5 bases; unmatched junction bases: 11. This CDR3 spans 15 amino acids. CDR3 coding DNA: TGTGCCTGGAGTAGCCCCGATACGACAGGGGAGACCCAGTACTTC. Protein product: CAWSSPDTTGETQYF.

This chain joins TRBV6-5 and TRBJ2-1; tentatively, D is TRBD2 (5 bases). The CDR3 sequence is 15 residues long. CDR1 and CDR2 (germline): MNHEY, SVGAGI. The V end was cut by 5 bases, the J end by 5 bases, with 16 bases between. CDR3 protein: CASSKPGTTNNEQFF. CDR3 sequence (DNA): TGTGCCAGCAGTAAACCGGGAACCACTAACAATGAGCAGTTCTTC.

Only a few counts were recorded for this clone. The chain uses TRBV7-6 and TRBJ1-1, with 9 nucleotides matching TRBD1. The CDR3 is 16 amino acids. Germline trimming cut 1 base from V and 12 bases from J; bases unmatched to any gene: 15. Germline V gene sequence: CDR1 SGHVS, CDR2 FNYEAQ. The CDR3: CASSLVATGGRNIPFF. In nucleotides, the CDR3 is TGTGCCAGCAGCTTAGTAGCCACAGGGGGCCGAAATATACCTTTCTTT. Full variable domain (remainder filled in from reference TRBV7-6 and TRBJ1-1): GAGVSQSPRYKVTKRGQDVALRCDPISGHVSLYWYRQALGQGPEFLTYFNYEAQQDKSGLPNDRFSAERPEGSISTLTIQRTEQRDSAMYRCASSLVATGGRNIPFFGQGTRLTVV.

This chain uses TRBV7-2 with TRBJ1-2, with 12 bases aligning to TRBD1. CDR1 and CDR2 (germline): SGHTA, FQGNSA. The trim removed 6 bases at V and 4 bases at J, leaving 12 bases unmatched. CDR3 length: 17 amino acids. The CDR3 reads CASSLTGTGGAGYGYTF. As DNA, the CDR3 is TGTGCCAGCAGTCTCACCGGGACAGGGGGCGCCGGCTATGGCTACACCTTC.

This chain connects TRBV9 to TRBJ1-1, with 9 bases that match TRBD1. Germline V gives CDR1 SGDLS, CDR2 YYNGEE. This CDR3 region has 13 residues. Trimming at V came to 0 bases and at J to 8 bases, leaving 2 bases not matched to a gene. The CDR3 bases are TGTGCCAGCAGCGTAGAGGGGACAGGGGAAGCTTTCTTT. It translates to CASSVEGTGEAFF.

V and J are TRBV3-1 (or the pseudogene TRBV3-2) and TRBJ1-2; D call uncertain. V was shortened by 2 bases and J by 8 bases, with 15 bases between the two germline ends. The CDR3 is 14 amino acids. Germline V lookup: CDR1 LGHDT, CDR2 YNNKEL (reference sequence). CDR3 sequence: CASSQRRTGNGYTF. The CDR3, as DNA: TGTGCCAGCAGCCAAAGGCGAACGGGGAACGGCTACACCTTC.

The J gene is TRBJ2-3, the V gene TRBV13; TRBD2 agrees at 11 bases. The CDR3 runs 20 residues. V shed 1 base, J shed 5 bases, and the junction held 17 bases outside the gene matches. Germline CDR1 PRHDT, CDR2 FYEKMQ (reference sequence). The CDR3, as DNA: TGTGCCAGCAGCTTAGAAGCAGCTCGGTGGCTAGCGGGGGGAGTAGATACGCAGTATTTT. It codes for CASSLEAARWLAGGVDTQYF.

The chain couples TRBV10-3 to TRBJ1-2; tentative D call: TRBD1 (5 bases). The germline gives CDR1 ENHRY, CDR2 SYGVKD. Trimming removed 8 bases at V and 6 bases at J, with 16 bases between. CDR3 length equals 13 residues. Here the CDR3 DNA reads TGTGCCATCGGGGACTCCGATCTGGATGGCTACACCTTC. Protein: CAIGDSDLDGYTF.

This clone was observed a handful of times. The chain is built from TRBV14 and TRBJ2-1; D perhaps matches TRBD2 (5 bases). Trimming took 0 bases from V and 5 from J, leaving 11 bases between them. There are 15 residues in the CDR3. The germline V gene has CDR1 SGHDN and CDR2 FVKESK. DNA for the CDR3: TGTGCCAGCAGCCAAGATACGGGATTCGACAATGAGCAGTTCTTC. Protein: CASSQDTGFDNEQFF.

The chain employs TRBV7-3 and TRBJ2-5; D may be TRBD1 (6 bases). V was clipped by 2 bases and J by 5 bases, with 9 bases between them. The CDR3 covers 13 residues. Germline V gives CDR1 SGHTA, CDR2 FQGTGA. CDR3 sequence reads: CASSLGGQETQYF. The CDR3 DNA reads as TGTGCCAGCAGCTTAGGGGGCCAGGAGACCCAGTACTTC.

V usage is TRBV6-1 and J usage is TRBJ1-5, with D hard to call. The V end was cut by 2 bases, the J end by 7 bases, with 9 bases between. Germline assignment: CDR1 MNHNS and CDR2 SASEGT. The CDR3 extends over 13 amino acids. For the CDR3, the DNA is TGTGCCAGCAGTGAAATCGTGCGGCAGCCCCAGCATTTT. Amino acids: CASSEIVRQPQHF.

CDR3 protein: CASSGDRLTGPGKEAFF. The DNA for the CDR3 is TGTGCCAGTAGTGGGGACCGCCTTACAGGGCCCGGGAAAGAAGCTTTCTTT. The chain employs TRBV19 and TRBJ1-1, with D perhaps TRBD1 (6 bases). The CDR3 spans 17 residues. V shed 5 bases and J shed 8 bases, with 27 bases lying between them. Germline V gene data show CDR1 as LNHDA and CDR2 as SQIVND (reference sequence).

The chain recombines TRBV28 with TRBJ1-1; no definite D call. Germline CDR1 MDHEN, CDR2 SYDVKM. Deletions cut 2 bases from V and 2 bases from J, with 9 bases between. The CDR3 has 14 amino acids. In DNA, the CDR3 is TGTGCCAGCAGTTTAGGGGAGGCTAACACTGAAGCTTTCTTT. Protein sequence: CASSLGEANTEAFF.

V and J are TRBV14 and TRBJ2-7; D gene ambiguous. This CDR3 comprises 15 residues. Trimming shortened V by 1 base and J by 3 bases, and 13 bases separated the two germline ends. Germline CDR1 SGHDN, CDR2 FVKESK. CDR3 in amino acids: CASSQGQAWNYEQYF. In nucleotides, the CDR3 is TGTGCCAGCAGCCAAGGGCAGGCTTGGAACTACGAGCAGTACTTC.

A few counts support this clone. CDR3 in amino acids: CASSEEAGGELFF. CDR3 in DNA: TGTGCCAGCAGCGAGGAGGCGGGCGGGGAGCTGTTTTTT. This chain joins TRBV9 and TRBJ2-2; D possibly corresponds to TRBD2 (5 bases). The ends were cut back, 3 bases at V and 7 bases at J, with 10 bases in the middle. The length of the CDR3 is 13 residues. Germline V gene lookup returns CDR1 SGDLS and CDR2 YYNGEE.

The V and J genes are TRBV19 and TRBJ2-1, with 12 nucleotides matching TRBD2. The CDR3 length is 14 residues. CDR1 is LNHDA and CDR2 is SQIVND in the germline V gene (reference sequence). V shed 7 bases and J 9 bases; nucleotides not matched to a gene: 7. DNA of the CDR3: TGTGCCAGTATTAGGACTAGCGGGGTTAGTGAGCAGTTCTTC. Protein sequence: CASIRTSGVSEQFF.

On this clone: The sample contains more than one DNA sequence encoding this CDR3. The V and J genes are TRBV5-6 and TRBJ2-5; D not resolved. Trimming pared 1 base from V and 4 bases from J, leaving 2 bases between. CDR1 is SGHDT and CDR2 is YYEEEE in the germline V gene. This CDR3 is 11 amino acids long. CDR3 amino acids: CASSLRETQYF. For the CDR3, the DNA is TGTGCCAGCAGCTTGCGAGAGACCCAGTACTTC.

This clone came up once. The chain combines TRBV6-5 with TRBJ2-7; TRBD1 matches at 8 bases. Trimming took 2 bases from V and 2 from J; bases not matched to a gene: 5. This CDR3 has 15 residues. The germline V gene has CDR1 MNHEY and CDR2 SVGAGI. The DNA for the CDR3 is TGTGCCAGCAGTTACGGACAGGGCAACACCTACGAGCAGTACTTC. This sequence encodes CASSYGQGNTYEQYF.